The source of this T cell receptor beta chain is a study of blood T cell repertoires in COVID-19. Study at large: Material from acute and convalescent COVID-19 was sourced from the United States, Italy and Spain.

Looked up from germline, CDR1 is ENHRY and CDR2 is SYGVKD. The V gene end was trimmed by 0 bases and the J gene end by 2 bases; junction bases not matched to a gene: 6. The CDR3 is 17 residues long. Participant age was roughly 18 to 90 years, and participants resided in approximately 25 US areas. Self-reported history from a screening survey and questionnaire set each donor's cohort. The study counted Cohort 3 donors as recovered given two negative PCRs, clearance, or symptom resolution. The method was immunoSEQ multiplex PCR; TCRdb's version includes in-frame clones alone and lacks a portion of them. The repertoire holds 490,000 or so clones, about 85% seen once, with 8% to 9.5% in the top ten.

The chain employs TRBV10-3 and TRBJ2-1; TRBD1 matches 8 bases. The clonotype originates from an older woman who had recovered from COVID-19. Sequencing used PBMCs or T cells enriched from blood (not recorded which). The CDR3 region is CAISESHGTGPYNEQFF. DNA of the CDR3: TGTGCCATCAGTGAGTCTCATGGGACAGGCCCCTACAATGAGCAGTTCTTC.